These T cell receptor beta chains were read from a single sample in a study of T-cell memory formation after mild COVID-19. TCRdb called the 5' RACE reads again in MiXCR, with one record for every CDR3 protein. This table has around 390,000 distinct CDR3 sequences, about a sixth appearing once. The material sequenced was PBMCs or a T cell subset sorted from them (not recorded which). The receptor set was obtained from a man younger than 35 who had mild COVID-19 (a few samples of this study predate the infection). Cell type and time point are not known. The CDR3 runs from the conserved cysteine through the conserved F or W. A D gene is named only where the DNA matches it firmly. Expanded clones get a size class; other rows say once, few or many, or leave the size out.

TRBJ2-3,.,TRBV11-2,.,11,CASSSGPTQYF,TGTGCCAGCAGCTCCGGGCCTACGCAGTATTTT
TRBJ2-3,few,TRBV6-5,.,13,CASSSQITDTQYF,TGTGCCAGCAGTTCCCAGATTACAGATACGCAGTATTTT
TRBJ2-3,.,TRBV6-2/TRBV6-3,.,14,CASRLGLFTDTQYF,TGTGCCAGCAGACTGGGACTTTTCACAGATACGCAGTATTTT
TRBJ2-3,.,TRBV12-3/TRBV12-4,.,13,CASTSTVTDTQYF,TGTGCCAGCACATCGACCGTAACAGATACGCAGTATTTT
TRBJ2-3,few,TRBV9,.,15,CASSVDQVRTDTQYF,TGTGCCAGCAGCGTAGACCAGGTTCGCACAGATACGCAGTATTTT
TRBJ1-5,few,TRBV4-1,TRBD1,15,CASSQELGGSQPQHF,TGCGCCAGCAGCCAAGAATTAGGGGGCAGCCAGCCCCAGCATTTT
TRBJ1-1,.,TRBV5-1,.,16,CASSLAGSSMNTEAFF,TGCGCCAGCAGCTTGGCTGGCTCTAGCATGAACACTGAAGCTTTCTTT
TRBJ2-7,.,TRBV3-1,.,18,CASSQVRHGAATVYEQYF,TGTGCCAGCAGCCAAGTACGACACGGAGCGGCCACGGTCTACGAGCAGTACTTC
TRBJ2-1,many,TRBV29-1,.,16,CSAGTHRIESYNEQFF,TGCAGCGCAGGAACCCACAGGATCGAATCCTACAATGAGCAGTTCTTC
TRBJ2-1,few,TRBV6-2/TRBV6-3,.,13,CASRGGHYNEQFF,TGTGCCAGCAGGGGGGGCCATTACAATGAGCAGTTCTTC
TRBJ1-5,.,TRBV6-6,.,12,CASSYARQPQHF,TGTGCCAGCAGTTACGCCCGCCAGCCCCAGCATTTT
TRBJ2-1,few,TRBV19,TRBD2,14,CASRLAGASNEQFF,TGTGCCAGTAGGCTAGCGGGGGCCTCCAATGAGCAGTTCTTC
TRBJ1-5,many,TRBV18,TRBD1,14,CASARTGVNQPQHF,TGTGCCAGCGCTCGGACAGGGGTGAATCAGCCCCAGCATTTT
TRBJ1-1,.,TRBV5-1,.,15,CASSLAGRGRTEAFF,TGCGCCAGCAGCTTGGCGGGCAGGGGCCGGACTGAAGCTTTCTTT
TRBJ2-5,.,TRBV12-3/TRBV12-4,.,13,CASSPLAPGTQYF,TGTGCCAGCAGCCCTTTGGCACCGGGAACCCAGTACTTC
TRBJ1-1,many,TRBV5-1,.,12,CASSTGNTEAFF,TGCGCCAGCAGCACGGGGAACACTGAAGCTTTCTTT
TRBJ2-1,few,TRBV9,TRBD2,14,CASSVDGGFNEQFF,TGTGCCAGCAGCGTAGACGGGGGGTTCAATGAGCAGTTCTTC
TRBJ2-5,.,TRBV5-1,TRBD1,14,CASRNAGGAETQYF,TGCGCCAGCAGAAATGCAGGGGGCGCCGAGACCCAGTACTTC
TRBJ2-1,many,TRBV24-1,TRBD1,16,CATSDLTGTGANEQFF,TGTGCCACCAGTGATTTGACCGGGACAGGGGCCAATGAGCAGTTCTTC
TRBJ2-3,few,TRBV7-2,.,18,CASSHASFAPTPADTQYF,TGTGCCAGCAGCCACGCCTCCTTCGCGCCAACCCCAGCAGATACGCAGTATTTT